This T cell receptor (beta chain) appears in the sequencing data of a study of human thymus T cells. Sequenced by immunoSEQ multiplex PCR; TCRdb stores in-frame clones only, minus some. This table has more than 70,000 clones, nearly 98% appearing once. The length of the CDR3 is 12 residues. Trimming pared 1 base from V and 5 bases from J, leaving 5 bases between. CDR1 SEHNR and CDR2 FQNEAQ come from the germline V gene (reference sequence). A note on this clone: The antigen is unknown.

Whole-study findings and limits: Thymic repertoires of unrelated individuals were reported in related research to overlap highly. Gene usage for V and J segments appeared biased in thymic and blood repertoires.

Obtained as resections during corrective heart surgery, the thymus tissue was then studied. Input material: thymus tissue. This chain connects TRBV7-9 to TRBJ2-5; D unclear. The origin of this receptor is a boy younger than two with a congenital heart defect but otherwise immunologically healthy. CDR3 nucleotide sequence: TGTGCCAGCAGCTTAGACGTCGAGACCCAGTACTTC. Amino acids: CASSLDVETQYF.